This TCR beta chain was sequenced in a study of T cells in Graves' hyperthyroidism and ophthalmopathy. Overall study: Specimen type is peripheral blood, collected at initial diagnosis prior to any treatment.

Based on clinical symptoms, serum thyroxine and TRAb, thyroid ultrasound and orbital computed tomography, diagnoses were reached. This clonotype was counted only a few times. Amplified TCR beta CDR3 regions derived from RNA transcripts. The primer set for the first-round RT-PCR of the TCR CDR3 was HTBI. In TCRdb, the multiplex PCR reads were re-called with MiXCR into one record per CDR3 protein. The data show some 360,000 distinct CDR3 sequences, with 15% to 20% seen just once and 15% to 17% held by the top ten. The TCR comes from a woman aged 40-49 years with Graves' ophthalmopathy. Sequenced material: blood.

CDR3 sequence: CAIRDSTSNQPQHF. CDR3 in DNA: TGTGCCATCCGGGACAGTACCTCCAATCAGCCCCAGCATTTT. The genes are TRBV12-3 or TRBV12-4 and TRBJ1-5, with 7 bases lining up with TRBD1. This CDR3 has 14 amino acids. After removal of 10 bases from V and 3 bases from J, the junction contained 9 bases not matched to a gene.